The T cell receptor (beta chain) described here comes from a study of low-dose radiotherapy and immunotherapy resistance in tumors. The overall study: Cohort 1 patients were irradiated with 0.5 Gy fractions every 2 weeks to 6.5 Gy total. On an every-two-weeks schedule, patients received intravenous nivolumab 240 mg, along with ipilimumab 1 mg/kg every six weeks. Patients' oral aspirin dose was 300 mg daily across four cycles from cycle 1 day 1.

First-strand cDNA relied on TRAV- and TRBV-specific primers spanning alpha and beta chains. TCR amplification used roughly 21 PCR cycles, a constant-region primer and a V-primer adapter. MiXCR, applied by TCRdb to the reads, yields one record per CDR3 protein. The sample yields about 84,000 distinct CDR3 sequences, about a sixth seen once. Time point noted: after trial treatment. The treatment here: LDRT plus nivolumab, ipilimumab, low-dose cyclophosphamide and aspirin (RACIN trial). This clonotype was seen ten or more times. The sequenced sample was PBMCs, obtained after low-dose radiotherapy plus immunotherapy. The source of this sequence is a male donor with prostate cancer.

The chain's CDR3 is CASSTAGQRYEQYF. CDR3 in DNA: TGTGCCAGCAGTACCGCGGGACAGCGTTACGAGCAGTACTTC. This chain links TRBV6-5 with TRBJ2-7; maybe TRBD1 (7 bases). Germline CDR1 and CDR2: MNHEY and SVGAGI. The CDR3 contains 14 residues. Trimming left V 5 bases short and J 4 bases short, with 15 bases between.